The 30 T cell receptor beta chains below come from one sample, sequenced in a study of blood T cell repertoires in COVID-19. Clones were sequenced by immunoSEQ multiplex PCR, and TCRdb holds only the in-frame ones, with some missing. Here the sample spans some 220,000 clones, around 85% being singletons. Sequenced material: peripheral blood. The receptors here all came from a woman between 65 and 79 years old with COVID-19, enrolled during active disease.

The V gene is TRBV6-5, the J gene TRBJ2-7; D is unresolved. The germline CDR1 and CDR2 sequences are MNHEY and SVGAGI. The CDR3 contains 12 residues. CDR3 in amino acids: CAVSFTSYEQYF. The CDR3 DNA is TGTGCGGTCAGTTTCACCTCCTACGAGCAGTACTTC.

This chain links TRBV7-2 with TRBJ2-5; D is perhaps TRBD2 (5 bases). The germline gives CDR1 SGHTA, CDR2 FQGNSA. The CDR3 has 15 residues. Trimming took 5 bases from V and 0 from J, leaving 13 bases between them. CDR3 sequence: CASSPAWEYQETQYF. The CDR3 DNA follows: TGTGCCAGCAGCCCCGCCTGGGAGTACCAAGAGACCCAGTACTTC.

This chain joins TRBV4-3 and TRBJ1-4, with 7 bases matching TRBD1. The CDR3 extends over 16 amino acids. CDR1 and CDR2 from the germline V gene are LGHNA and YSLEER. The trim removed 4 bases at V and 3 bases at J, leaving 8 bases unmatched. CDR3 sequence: CASSRRQGPANEKLFF. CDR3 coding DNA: TGCGCCAGCAGCCGAAGACAGGGCCCGGCTAATGAAAAACTGTTTTTT.

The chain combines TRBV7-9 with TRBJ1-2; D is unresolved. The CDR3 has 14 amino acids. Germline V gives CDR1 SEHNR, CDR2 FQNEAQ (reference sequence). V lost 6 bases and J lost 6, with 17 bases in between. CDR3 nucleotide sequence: TGTGCCAGCAGACCAGCATGGGCGCGAGATGGCTACACCTTC. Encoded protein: CASRPAWARDGYTF.

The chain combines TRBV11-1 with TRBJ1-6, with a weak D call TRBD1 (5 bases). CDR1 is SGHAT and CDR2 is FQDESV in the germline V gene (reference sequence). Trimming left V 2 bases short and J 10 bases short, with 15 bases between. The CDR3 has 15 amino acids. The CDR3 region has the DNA TGTGCCAGCAGCTTATTCGGGCAGGGCGGATCACCCCTCCACTTT. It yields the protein CASSLFGQGGSPLHF.

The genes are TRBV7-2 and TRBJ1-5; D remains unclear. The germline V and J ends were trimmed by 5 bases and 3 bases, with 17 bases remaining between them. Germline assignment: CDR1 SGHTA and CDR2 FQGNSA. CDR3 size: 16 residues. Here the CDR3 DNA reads TGTGCCAGCAGCCCTACTCTTGCAGGAAACAATCAGCCCCAGCATTTT. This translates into CASSPTLAGNNQPQHF.

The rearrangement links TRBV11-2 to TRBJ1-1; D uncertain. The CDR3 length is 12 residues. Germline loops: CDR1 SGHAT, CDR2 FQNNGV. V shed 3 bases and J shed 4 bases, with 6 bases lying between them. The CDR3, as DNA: TGTGCCAGCAGCTTGCAGCGCACTGAAGCTTTCTTT. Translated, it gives CASSLQRTEAFF.

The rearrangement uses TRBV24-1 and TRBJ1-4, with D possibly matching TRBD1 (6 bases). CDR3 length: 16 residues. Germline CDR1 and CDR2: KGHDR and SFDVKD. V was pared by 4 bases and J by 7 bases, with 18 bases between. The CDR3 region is CATSDSAGGALEKLFF. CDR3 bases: TGTGCCACCAGTGACTCCGCCGGGGGGGCGCTTGAAAAACTGTTTTTT.

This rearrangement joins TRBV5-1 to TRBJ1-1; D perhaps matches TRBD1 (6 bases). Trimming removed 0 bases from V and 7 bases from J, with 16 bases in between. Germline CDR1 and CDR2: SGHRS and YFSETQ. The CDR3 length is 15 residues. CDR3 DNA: TGCGCCAGCAGCTTGGCCGGGACACTCGTCGGTGAAGCTTTCTTT. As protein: CASSLAGTLVGEAFF.

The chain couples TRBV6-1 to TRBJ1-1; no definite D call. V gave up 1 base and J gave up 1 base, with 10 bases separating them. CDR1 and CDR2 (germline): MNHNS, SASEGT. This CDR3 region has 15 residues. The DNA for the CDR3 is TGTGCCAGCAGTGAAGTTGCGACACCGAACACTGAAGCTTTCTTT. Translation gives CASSEVATPNTEAFF.

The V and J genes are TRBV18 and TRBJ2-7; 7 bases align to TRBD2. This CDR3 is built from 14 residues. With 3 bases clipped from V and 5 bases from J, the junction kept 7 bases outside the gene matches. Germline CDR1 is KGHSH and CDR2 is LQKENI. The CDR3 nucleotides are TGTGCCAGCTCACCTGACCGCGGGAGCGACGAGCAGTACTTC. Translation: CASSPDRGSDEQYF.

The CDR3 nucleotides read TGTGCCAGCAGCCACGGACAGGGTGCGCTTAGGAATGAGCAGTTCTTC. Translation: CASSHGQGALRNEQFF. The V gene is TRBV7-8, the J gene TRBJ2-1; 8 bases map to TRBD1. The CDR3 has 16 amino acids. V trimming: 5 bases; J trimming: 7 bases; junction bases outside the gene matches: 13. Germline CDR1 SGHVS, CDR2 FQNEAQ. The full variable domain, its missing parts supplied by reference TRBV7-8 and TRBJ2-1, is GAGVSQSPRYKVAKRGQDVALRCDPISGHVSLFWYQQALGQGPEFLTYFQNEAQLDKSGLPSDRFFAERPEGSVSTLKIQRTQQEDSAVYLCASSHGQGALRNEQFFGPGTRLTVL.

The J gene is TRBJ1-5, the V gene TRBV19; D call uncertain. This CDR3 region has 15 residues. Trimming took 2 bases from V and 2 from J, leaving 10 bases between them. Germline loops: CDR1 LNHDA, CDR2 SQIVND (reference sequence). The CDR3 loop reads CASSITAQGNQPQHF. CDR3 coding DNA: TGTGCCAGTAGTATAACCGCGCAGGGCAATCAGCCCCAGCATTTT.

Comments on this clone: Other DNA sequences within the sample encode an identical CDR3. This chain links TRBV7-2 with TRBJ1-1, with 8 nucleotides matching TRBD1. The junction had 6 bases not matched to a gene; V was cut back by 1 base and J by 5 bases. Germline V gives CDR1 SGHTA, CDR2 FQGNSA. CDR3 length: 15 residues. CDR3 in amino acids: CASSLVGQGGTEAFF. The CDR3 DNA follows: TGTGCCAGCAGCTTAGTTGGACAGGGCGGGACTGAAGCTTTCTTT.

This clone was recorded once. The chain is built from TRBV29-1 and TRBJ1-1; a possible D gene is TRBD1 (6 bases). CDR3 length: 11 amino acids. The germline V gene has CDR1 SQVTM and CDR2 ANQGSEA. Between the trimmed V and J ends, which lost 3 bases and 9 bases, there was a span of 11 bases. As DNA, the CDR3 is TGCAGCGTTGAGGACAGATGGAAAGCTTTCTTT. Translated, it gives CSVEDRWKAFF. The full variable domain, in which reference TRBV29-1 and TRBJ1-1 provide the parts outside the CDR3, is SAVISQKPSRDICQRGTSLTIQCQVDSQVTMMFWYRQQPGQSLTLIATANQGSEATYESGFVIDKFPISRPNLTFSTLTVSNMSPEDSSIYLCSVEDRWKAFFGQGTRLTVV.

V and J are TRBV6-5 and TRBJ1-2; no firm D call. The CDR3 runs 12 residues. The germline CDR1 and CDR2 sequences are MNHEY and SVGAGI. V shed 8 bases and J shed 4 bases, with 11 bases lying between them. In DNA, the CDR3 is TGTGCCAGCTCCCTACTATCCTATGGCTACACCTTC. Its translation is CASSLLSYGYTF.

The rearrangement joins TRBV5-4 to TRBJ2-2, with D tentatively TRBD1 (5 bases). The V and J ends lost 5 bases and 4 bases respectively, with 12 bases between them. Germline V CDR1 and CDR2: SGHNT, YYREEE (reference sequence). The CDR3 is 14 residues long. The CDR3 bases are TGTGCCAGCAGGGGGCAGGGCGCCACCGGGGAGCTGTTTTTT. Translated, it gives CASRGQGATGELFF.

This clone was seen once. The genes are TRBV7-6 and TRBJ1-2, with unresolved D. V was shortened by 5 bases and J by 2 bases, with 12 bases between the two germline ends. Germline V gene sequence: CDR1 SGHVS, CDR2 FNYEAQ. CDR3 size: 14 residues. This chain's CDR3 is CASSPALTNYGYTF. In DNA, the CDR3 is TGTGCCAGCAGCCCCGCGCTAACCAACTATGGCTACACCTTC.

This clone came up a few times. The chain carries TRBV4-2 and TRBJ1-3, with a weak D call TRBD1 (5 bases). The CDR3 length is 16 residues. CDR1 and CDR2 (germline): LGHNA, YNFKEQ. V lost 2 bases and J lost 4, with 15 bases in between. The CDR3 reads CASSQLRGTTGNTIYF. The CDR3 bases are TGTGCCAGCAGCCAACTCCGCGGGACTACAGGAAACACCATATATTTT.

DNA for the CDR3: TGTGCCAGCAGTTTACAGGGGGCGAGCAATCAGCCCCAGCATTTT. Its protein is CASSLQGASNQPQHF. V and J are TRBV6-5 and TRBJ1-5, with 9 bases matching TRBD1. The CDR3 totals 15 residues. V gave up 4 bases and J gave up 1 base; unmatched junction bases: 2. CDR1 is MNHEY and CDR2 is SVGAGI in the germline V gene.

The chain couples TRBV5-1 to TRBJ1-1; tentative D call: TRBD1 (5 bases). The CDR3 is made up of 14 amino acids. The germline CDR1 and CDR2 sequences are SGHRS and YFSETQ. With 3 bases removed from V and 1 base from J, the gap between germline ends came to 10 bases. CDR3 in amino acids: CASSWGTTNTEAFF. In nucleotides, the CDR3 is TGCGCCAGCAGCTGGGGCACTACGAACACTGAAGCTTTCTTT.

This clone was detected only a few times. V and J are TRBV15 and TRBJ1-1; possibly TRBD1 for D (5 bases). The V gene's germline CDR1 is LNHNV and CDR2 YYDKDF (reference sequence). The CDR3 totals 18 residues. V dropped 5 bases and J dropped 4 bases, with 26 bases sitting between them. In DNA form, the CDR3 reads TGTGCCACCAGCCCTCGGGGGTATGAACAGGCCTGGGGCACTGAAGCTTTCTTT. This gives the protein CATSPRGYEQAWGTEAFF.

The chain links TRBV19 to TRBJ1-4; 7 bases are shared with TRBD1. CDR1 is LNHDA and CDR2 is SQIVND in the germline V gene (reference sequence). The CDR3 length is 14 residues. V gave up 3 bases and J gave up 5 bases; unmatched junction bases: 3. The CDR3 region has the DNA TGTGCCAGTAGTATTACGGACAGGAATGAAAAACTGTTTTTT. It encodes CASSITDRNEKLFF.

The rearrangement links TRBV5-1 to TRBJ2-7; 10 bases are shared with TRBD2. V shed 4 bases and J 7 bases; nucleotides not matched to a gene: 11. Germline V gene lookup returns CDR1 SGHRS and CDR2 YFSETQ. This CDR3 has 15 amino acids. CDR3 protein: CASSRAGQLAGEQYF. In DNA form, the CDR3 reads TGCGCCAGCAGCCGAGCGGGACAACTAGCGGGGGAGCAGTACTTC. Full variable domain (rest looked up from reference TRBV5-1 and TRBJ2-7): KAGVTQTPRYLIKTRGQQVTLSCSPISGHRSVSWYQQTPGQGLQFLFEYFSETQRNKGNFPGRFSGRQFSNSRSEMNVSTLELGDSALYLCASSRAGQLAGEQYFGPGTRLTVT.

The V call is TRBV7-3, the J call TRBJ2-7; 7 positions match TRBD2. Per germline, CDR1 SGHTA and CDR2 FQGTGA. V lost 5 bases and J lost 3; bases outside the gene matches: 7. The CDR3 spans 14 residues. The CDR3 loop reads CASSLSGGIYEQYF. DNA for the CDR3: TGTGCCAGCAGCCTCTCGGGGGGAATCTACGAGCAGTACTTC.

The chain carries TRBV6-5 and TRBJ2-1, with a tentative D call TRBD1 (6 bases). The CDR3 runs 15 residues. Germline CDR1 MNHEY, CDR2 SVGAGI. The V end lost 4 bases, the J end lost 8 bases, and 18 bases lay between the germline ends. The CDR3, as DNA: TGTGCCAGCAGTTCGGGGCCTCGGACAGACGATGAGCAGTTCTTC. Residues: CASSSGPRTDDEQFF.

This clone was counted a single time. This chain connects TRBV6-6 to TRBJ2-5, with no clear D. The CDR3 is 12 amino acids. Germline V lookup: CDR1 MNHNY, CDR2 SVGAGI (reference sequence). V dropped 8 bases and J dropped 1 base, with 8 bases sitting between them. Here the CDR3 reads CASASFQETQYF. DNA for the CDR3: TGTGCCAGCGCGAGCTTCCAAGAGACCCAGTACTTC.

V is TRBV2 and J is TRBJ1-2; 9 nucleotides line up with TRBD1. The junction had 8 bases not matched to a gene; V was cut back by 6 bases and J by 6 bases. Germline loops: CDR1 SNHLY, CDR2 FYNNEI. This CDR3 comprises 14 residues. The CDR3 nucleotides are TGTGCCAGCAGAGCTGACAGGGGGATCAATGGCTACACCTTC. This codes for CASRADRGINGYTF.

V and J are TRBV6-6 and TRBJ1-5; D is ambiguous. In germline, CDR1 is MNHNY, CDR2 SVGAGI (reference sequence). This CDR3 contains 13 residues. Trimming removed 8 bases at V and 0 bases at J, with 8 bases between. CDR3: CASEGGSNQPQHF. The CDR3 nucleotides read TGTGCCAGCGAGGGAGGTAGCAATCAGCCCCAGCATTTT.

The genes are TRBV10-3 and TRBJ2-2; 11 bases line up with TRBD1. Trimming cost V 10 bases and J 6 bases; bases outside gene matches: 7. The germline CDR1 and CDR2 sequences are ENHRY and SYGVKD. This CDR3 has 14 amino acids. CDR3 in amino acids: CATRGTGGPGELFF. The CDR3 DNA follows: TGTGCCACCCGTGGGACAGGGGGGCCCGGGGAGCTGTTTTTT.